The 10 T cell receptor beta chains below come from one sample, sequenced in a study of blood T cell repertoires in COVID-19. Assay used: immunoSEQ multiplex PCR; TCRdb lists only in-frame clones, some missing. The data contain under 200,000 clones, 84% of them singletons. Sample: PBMCs or T cells enriched from blood (not recorded which). These receptors were taken from a young woman who had been exposed to COVID-19.

The chain employs TRBV4-1 and TRBJ1-2; a weak D match, TRBD1 (5 bases). The germline V and J ends were trimmed by 0 bases and 4 bases, with 12 bases remaining between them. This CDR3 is built from 15 residues. The V gene's germline CDR1 is MGHRA and CDR2 YSYEKL. Here the CDR3 reads CASSQDARGGYGYTF. Written as DNA, the CDR3 is TGCGCCAGCAGCCAAGATGCTCGGGGGGGCTATGGCTACACCTTC.

The chain has TRBV6-5 and TRBJ1-4; the D gene is possibly TRBD1 (5 bases). The CDR3 totals 15 residues. The V end lost 0 bases, the J end lost 8 bases, and 13 bases lay between the germline ends. From germline, CDR1 is MNHEY and CDR2 SVGAGI. CDR3 DNA sequence: TGTGCCAGCAGTTACTCAGGGGCAAGCGGGGAAAAACTGTTTTTT. It codes for CASSYSGASGEKLFF.

This chain uses TRBV9 with TRBJ1-2; D remains unclear. Germline V gene lookup returns CDR1 SGDLS and CDR2 YYNGEE. Trimming left V 4 bases short and J 8 bases short, with 12 bases between. The CDR3 has 12 residues. The CDR3: CASSPYSSGYTF. The CDR3 bases are TGTGCCAGCAGCCCATACAGTTCCGGCTACACCTTC.

The chain carries TRBV28 and TRBJ2-5, with D maybe TRBD1 (6 bases). CDR1 is MDHEN and CDR2 is SYDVKM in the germline V gene. CDR3 length: 15 residues. V lost 5 bases and J lost 5, with 18 bases in between. CDR3 nucleotides: TGTGCCAGCAGTAAATTTGTTGGGGGCGGCGAGACCCAGTACTTC. Translated: CASSKFVGGGETQYF.

This rearrangement joins TRBV27 to TRBJ1-1; tentatively, D is TRBD1 (6 bases). Germline V lookup: CDR1 MNHEY, CDR2 SMNVEV (reference sequence). This CDR3 spans 13 amino acids. V lost 3 bases to trimming and J lost 7 bases, with 12 bases between them. CDR3 in amino acids: CASSFVGQIEAFF. Here the CDR3 DNA reads TGTGCCAGCAGTTTTGTAGGACAGATTGAAGCTTTCTTT.

This chain links TRBV27 with TRBJ2-1; the match to TRBD2 covers 7 bases. J gave up 5 bases and V 3 bases, and 7 bases lay outside the gene matches. The V gene's germline CDR1 is MNHEY and CDR2 SMNVEV (reference sequence). This CDR3 has 15 residues. The CDR3 here is CASSFLETSNNEQFF. CDR3 in DNA: TGTGCCAGCAGTTTCCTAGAGACTAGCAACAATGAGCAGTTCTTC.

The V and J genes are TRBV19 and TRBJ2-7; the D gene is possibly TRBD1 (6 bases). CDR1 and CDR2 from the germline V gene are LNHDA and SQIVND (reference sequence). Trimming removed 3 bases at V and 6 bases at J, with 12 bases between. CDR3 length: 13 amino acids. The CDR3 region is CASSIGQLLEQYF. The CDR3 nucleotides read TGTGCCAGTAGTATTGGACAGCTGCTCGAGCAGTACTTC.

CDR3: CASSQGADEQYF. For the CDR3, the DNA is TGTGCCAGCTCGCAGGGGGCCGACGAGCAGTACTTC. The rearrangement uses TRBV18 and TRBJ2-7; 8 bases match TRBD1. There are 12 residues in the CDR3. Trimming cost V 6 bases and J 5 bases; bases outside gene matches: 3. Germline V gene data show CDR1 as KGHSH and CDR2 as LQKENI.

The chain carries TRBV10-3 and TRBJ1-1; tentatively, D is TRBD1 (6 bases). V was pared by 4 bases and J by 4 bases, with 16 bases between. Germline V gene lookup returns CDR1 ENHRY and CDR2 SYGVKD. This CDR3 has 15 residues. The CDR3 bases are TGTGCCATCAGTGGAGGGGGACGGGAGGGCACTGAAGCTTTCTTT. Translation gives CAISGGGREGTEAFF.

The rearrangement joins TRBV6-2 or TRBV6-3 to TRBJ2-2, with D unresolved. V lost 2 bases and J 1 base, leaving 11 bases between the germline ends. CDR1 and CDR2 (germline): MNHEY, SVGEGT. The CDR3 sequence is 16 residues long. This CDR3 reads CASSYLRPGNTGELFF. In DNA form, the CDR3 reads TGTGCCAGCAGTTACCTGCGTCCAGGGAACACCGGGGAGCTGTTTTTT.